This record covers a single T cell receptor (beta chain). Its antigen remains unidentified. A single base separates this from a much larger clone, so it may be a read error. Per the germline V gene, LGHNA is the CDR1 and YNFKEQ is the CDR2. The CDR3 contains 17 residues, cysteine and phenylalanine counted. Only CDR3 DNA remains: 51 bases, in frame from the first base. This sample stems from a study of T-cell reconstitution after alpha-beta-depleted transplantation in children (dated by TCRdb to between 2015 and 2016). Turning to the overall study: Using TCR repertoire profiling, the study quantitatively followed how T-cell immune reconstitution unfolded in children after TCRalphabeta/CD19-depleted allogeneic hematopoietic cell transplantation.

Libraries were made using PCR. TCRdb lists the instrument as Illumina HiSeq 2500. To normalize quantification of the TCRbeta repertoire, the TCR libraries were built with molecular barcoding that relied on unique molecular identifiers. TCRdb reprocessed the public reads (quality trimming at Q25 with fastp, clone calling with MiXCR) and kept in-frame beta chains. Entries that share a CDR3 protein sequence are merged under the most common genes and DNA. This sample is represented by over 150,000 distinct CDR3 sequences; roughly 15% of them were singletons. Less than 15% of the sample is taken by the ten largest.

The chain was built from TRBV4-2 and TRBJ2-6, and 10 junctional nucleotides match TRBD2. This receptor was obtained from a human donor who donated a stem cell graft to a child with acute lymphoblastic leukemia. The input for sequencing was PBMCs from the stem cell graft donor, taken from the stem cell graft. The nucleotides are TGTGCCAGCAGCCATGCTAGCGGGAGCGGTGGGGCCAACGTCATGACTTTC. It is translated as CASSHASGSGGANVMTF.